This entry concerns a single T cell receptor (beta chain). Naive CD8 cells lacked CD45RO, underwent positive selection for CCR7 and left out terminally differentiated effector memory CD45RA+ cells. Germline-derived CDR1 and CDR2 are MNHNY and SVGAGI (reference sequence). The CDR3 spans 15 residues. The V gene lost 7 bases and the J gene lost 5 bases, with 19 bases spanning the gap. The assay was immunoSEQ multiplex PCR, and TCRdb's table has in-frame clones only and misses some. The sample carries millions of clones, about 95% recorded once. The sample originates from a study of shared clonotypes between healthy human individuals.

Sample: naive CD8+ T cells sorted from blood. The TCR comes from a man aged 18 to 29 in good health. The rearrangement joins TRBV6-6 to TRBJ2-3; a possible D gene is TRBD2 (6 bases). CDR3 sequence reads: CASKLGGVQRDTQYF. In DNA form, the CDR3 reads TGTGCCAGCAAACTCGGAGGGGTACAGAGAGATACGCAGTATTTT.